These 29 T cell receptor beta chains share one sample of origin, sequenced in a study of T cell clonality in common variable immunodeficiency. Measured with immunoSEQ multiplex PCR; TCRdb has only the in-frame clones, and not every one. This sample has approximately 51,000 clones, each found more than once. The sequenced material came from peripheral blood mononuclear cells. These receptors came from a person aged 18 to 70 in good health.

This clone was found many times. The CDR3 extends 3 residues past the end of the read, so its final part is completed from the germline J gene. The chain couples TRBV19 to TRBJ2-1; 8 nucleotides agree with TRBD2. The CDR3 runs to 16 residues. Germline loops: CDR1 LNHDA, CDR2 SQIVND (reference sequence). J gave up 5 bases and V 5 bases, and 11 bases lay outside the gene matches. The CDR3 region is CASSDELGLGDNEQFF. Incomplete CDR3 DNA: TGTGCCAGTAGTGACGAATTGGGACTAGGGGACAATGAG.

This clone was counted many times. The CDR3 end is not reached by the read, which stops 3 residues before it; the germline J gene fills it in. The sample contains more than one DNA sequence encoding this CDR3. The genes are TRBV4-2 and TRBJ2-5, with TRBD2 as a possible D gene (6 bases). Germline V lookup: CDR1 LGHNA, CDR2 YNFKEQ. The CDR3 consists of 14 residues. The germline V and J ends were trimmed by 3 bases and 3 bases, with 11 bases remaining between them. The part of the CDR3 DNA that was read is TGTGCCAGCAGCCAGGGGCGCGGGGAAGAGACC. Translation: CASSQGRGEET. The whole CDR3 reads CASSQGRGEETQYF.

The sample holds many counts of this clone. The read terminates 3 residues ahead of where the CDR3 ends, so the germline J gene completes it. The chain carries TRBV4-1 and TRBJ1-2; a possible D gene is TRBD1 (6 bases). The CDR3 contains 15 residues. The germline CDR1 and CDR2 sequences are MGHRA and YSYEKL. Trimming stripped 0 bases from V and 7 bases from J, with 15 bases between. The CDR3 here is CASSQEQGLSTGYTF. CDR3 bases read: TGCGCCAGCAGCCAAGAACAGGGTCTAAGTACTGGC.

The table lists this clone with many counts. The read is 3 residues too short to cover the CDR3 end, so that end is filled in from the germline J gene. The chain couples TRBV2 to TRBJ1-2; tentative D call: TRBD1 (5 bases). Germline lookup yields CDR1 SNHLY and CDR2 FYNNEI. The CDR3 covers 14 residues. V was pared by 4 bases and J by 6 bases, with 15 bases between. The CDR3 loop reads CASSVRNGGNGYTF. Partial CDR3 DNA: TGTGCCAGCAGTGTGAGGAACGGGGGAAATGGC. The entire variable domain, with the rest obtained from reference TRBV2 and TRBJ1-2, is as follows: EPEVTQTPSHQVTQMGQEVILRCVPISNHLYFYWYRQILGQKVEFLVSFYNNEISEKSEIFDDQFSVERPDGSNFTLKIRSTKLEDSAMYFCASSVRNGGNGYTFGSGTRLTVV.

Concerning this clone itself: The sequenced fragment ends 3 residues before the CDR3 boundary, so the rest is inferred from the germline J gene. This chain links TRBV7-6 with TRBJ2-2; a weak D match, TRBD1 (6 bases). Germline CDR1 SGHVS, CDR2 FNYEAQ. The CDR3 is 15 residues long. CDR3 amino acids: CASSYRDTGIEKLFF. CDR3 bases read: TGTGCCAGCAGCTACCGGGACACCGGAATTGAAAAG.

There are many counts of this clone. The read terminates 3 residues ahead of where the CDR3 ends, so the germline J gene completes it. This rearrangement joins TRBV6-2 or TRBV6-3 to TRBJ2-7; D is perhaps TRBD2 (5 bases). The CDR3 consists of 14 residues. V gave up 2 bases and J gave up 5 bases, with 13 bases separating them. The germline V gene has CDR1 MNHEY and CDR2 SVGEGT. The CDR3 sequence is CASSYGSLAHEQYF. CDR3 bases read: TGTGCCAGCAGTTACGGTTCCCTAGCTCACGAG.

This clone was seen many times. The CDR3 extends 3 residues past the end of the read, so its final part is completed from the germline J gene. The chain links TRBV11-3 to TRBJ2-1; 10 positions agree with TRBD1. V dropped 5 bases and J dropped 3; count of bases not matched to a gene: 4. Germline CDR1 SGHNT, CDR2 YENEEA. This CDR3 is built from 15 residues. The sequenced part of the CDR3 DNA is TGTGCCAGCAGCCCCCGGGACAGGGGCTACAATGAG. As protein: CASSPRDRGYNE. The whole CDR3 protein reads CASSPRDRGYNEQFF.

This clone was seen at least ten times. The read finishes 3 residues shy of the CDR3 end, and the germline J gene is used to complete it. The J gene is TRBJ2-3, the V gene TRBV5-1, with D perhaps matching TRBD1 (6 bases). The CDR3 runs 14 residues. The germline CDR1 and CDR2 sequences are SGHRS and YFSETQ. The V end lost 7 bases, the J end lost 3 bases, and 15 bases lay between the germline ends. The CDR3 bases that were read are TGCGCCAGCGGGCCCTCAGGGGTTACAGATACG. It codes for CASGPSGVTDT. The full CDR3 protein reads CASGPSGVTDTQYF. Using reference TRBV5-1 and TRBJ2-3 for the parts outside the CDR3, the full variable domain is KAGVTQTPRYLIKTRGQQVTLSCSPISGHRSVSWYQQTPGQGLQFLFEYFSETQRNKGNFPGRFSGRQFSNSRSEMNVSTLELGDSALYLCASGPSGVTDTQYFGPGTRLTVL.

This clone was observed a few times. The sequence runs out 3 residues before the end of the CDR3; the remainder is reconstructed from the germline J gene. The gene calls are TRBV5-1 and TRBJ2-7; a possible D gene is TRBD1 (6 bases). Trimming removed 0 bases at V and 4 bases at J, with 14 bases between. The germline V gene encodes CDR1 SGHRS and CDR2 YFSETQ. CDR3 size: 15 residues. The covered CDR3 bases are TGCGCCAGCAGCTTGGGGGCAGGGGCTAGTTACGAG. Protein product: CASSLGAGASYE. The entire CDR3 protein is CASSLGAGASYEQYF.

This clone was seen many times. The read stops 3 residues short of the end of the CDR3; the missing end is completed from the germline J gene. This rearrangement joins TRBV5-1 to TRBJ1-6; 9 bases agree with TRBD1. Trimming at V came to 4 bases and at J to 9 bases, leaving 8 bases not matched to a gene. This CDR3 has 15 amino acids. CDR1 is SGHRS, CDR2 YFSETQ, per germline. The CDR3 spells CASSAGTGQRSPLHF. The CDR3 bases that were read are TGCGCCAGCAGCGCGGGGACAGGGCAGCGTTCACCC.

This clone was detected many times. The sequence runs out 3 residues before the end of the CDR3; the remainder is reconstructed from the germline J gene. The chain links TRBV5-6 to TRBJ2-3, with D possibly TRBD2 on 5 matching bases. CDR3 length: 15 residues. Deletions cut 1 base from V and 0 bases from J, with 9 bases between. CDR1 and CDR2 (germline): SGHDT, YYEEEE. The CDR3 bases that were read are TGTGCCAGCAGCTTGCCGGGGTCTAGCACAGATACG. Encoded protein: CASSLPGSSTDT. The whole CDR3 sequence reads CASSLPGSSTDTQYF.

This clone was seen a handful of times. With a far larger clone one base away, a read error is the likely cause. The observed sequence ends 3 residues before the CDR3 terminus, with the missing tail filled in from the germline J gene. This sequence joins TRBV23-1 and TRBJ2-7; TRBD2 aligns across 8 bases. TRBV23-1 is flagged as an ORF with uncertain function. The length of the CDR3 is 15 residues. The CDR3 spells CPSSRGVAGYYEQYF. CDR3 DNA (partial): TGCCCCAGCAGTCGAGGGGTAGCGGGGTACTACGAG.

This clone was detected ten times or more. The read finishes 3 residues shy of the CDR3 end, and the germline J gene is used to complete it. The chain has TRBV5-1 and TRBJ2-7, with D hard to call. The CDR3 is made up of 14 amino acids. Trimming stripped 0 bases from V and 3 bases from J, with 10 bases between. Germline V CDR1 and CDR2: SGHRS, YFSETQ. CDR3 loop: CASSLAGLHYEQYF. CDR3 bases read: TGCGCCAGCAGCTTGGCTGGGCTACACTACGAG.

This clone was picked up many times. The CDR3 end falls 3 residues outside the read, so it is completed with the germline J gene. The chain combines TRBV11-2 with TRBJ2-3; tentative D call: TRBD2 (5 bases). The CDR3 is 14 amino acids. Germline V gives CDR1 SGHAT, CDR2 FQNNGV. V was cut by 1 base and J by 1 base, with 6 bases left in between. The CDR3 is CASSLGRGTDTQYF. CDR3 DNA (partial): TGTGCCAGCAGCTTAGGGCGGGGCACAGATACG.

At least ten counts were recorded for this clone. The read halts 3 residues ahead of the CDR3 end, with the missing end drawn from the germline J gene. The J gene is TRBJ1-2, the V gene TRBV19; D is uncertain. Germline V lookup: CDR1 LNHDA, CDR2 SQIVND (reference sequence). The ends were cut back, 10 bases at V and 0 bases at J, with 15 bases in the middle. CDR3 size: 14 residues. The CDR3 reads CATNSEGANYGYTF. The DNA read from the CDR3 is TGTGCCACGAATAGCGAAGGAGCTAACTATGGC.

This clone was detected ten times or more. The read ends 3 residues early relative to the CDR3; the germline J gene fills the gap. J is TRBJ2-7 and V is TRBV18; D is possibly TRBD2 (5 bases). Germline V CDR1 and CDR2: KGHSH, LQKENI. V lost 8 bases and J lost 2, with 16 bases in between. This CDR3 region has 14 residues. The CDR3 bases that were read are TGTGCCAGCAGACCGCCCGAGAGGGCCTACGAG. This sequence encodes CASRPPERAYE. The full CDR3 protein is CASRPPERAYEQYF.

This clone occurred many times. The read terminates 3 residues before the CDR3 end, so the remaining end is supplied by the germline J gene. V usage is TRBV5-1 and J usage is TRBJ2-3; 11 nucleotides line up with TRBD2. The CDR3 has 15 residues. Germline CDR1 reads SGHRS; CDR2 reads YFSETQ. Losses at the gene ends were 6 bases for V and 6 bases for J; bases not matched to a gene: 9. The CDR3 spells CASTLFSGGVDTQYF. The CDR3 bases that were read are TGCGCCAGCACCCTCTTTAGCGGGGGGGTCGATACG.

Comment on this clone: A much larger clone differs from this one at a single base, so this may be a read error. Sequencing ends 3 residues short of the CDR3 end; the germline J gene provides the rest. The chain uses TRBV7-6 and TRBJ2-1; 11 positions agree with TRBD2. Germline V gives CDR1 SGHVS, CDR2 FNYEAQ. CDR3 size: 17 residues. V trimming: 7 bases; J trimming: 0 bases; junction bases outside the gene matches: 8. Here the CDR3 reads CASTVSSGGNSYNEQFF. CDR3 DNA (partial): TGTGCCAGCACCGTGTCTAGCGGGGGGAACTCCTACAATGAG.

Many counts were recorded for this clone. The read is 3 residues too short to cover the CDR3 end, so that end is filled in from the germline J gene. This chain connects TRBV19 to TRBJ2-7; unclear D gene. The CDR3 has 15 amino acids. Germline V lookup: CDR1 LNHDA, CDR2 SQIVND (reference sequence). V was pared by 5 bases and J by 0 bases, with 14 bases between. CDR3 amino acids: CASSAHIRGSYEQYF. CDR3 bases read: TGTGCCAGTAGTGCCCACATCCGAGGCTCCTACGAG.

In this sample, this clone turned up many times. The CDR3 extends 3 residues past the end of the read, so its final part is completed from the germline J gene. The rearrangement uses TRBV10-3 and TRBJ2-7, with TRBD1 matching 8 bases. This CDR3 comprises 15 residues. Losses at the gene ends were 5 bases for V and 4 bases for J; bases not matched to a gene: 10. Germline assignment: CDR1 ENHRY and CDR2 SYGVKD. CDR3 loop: CAISTTGTGLYEQYF. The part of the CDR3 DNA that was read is TGTGCCATCAGTACGACCGGGACAGGTCTTTACGAG.

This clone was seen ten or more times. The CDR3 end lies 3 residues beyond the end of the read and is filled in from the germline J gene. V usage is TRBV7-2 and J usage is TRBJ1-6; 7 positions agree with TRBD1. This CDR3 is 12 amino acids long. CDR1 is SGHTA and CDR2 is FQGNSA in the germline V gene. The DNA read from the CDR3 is TGTGCCAGCAGGTTACAGGGGAGTACC. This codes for CASRLQGST. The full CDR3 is CASRLQGSTLHF.

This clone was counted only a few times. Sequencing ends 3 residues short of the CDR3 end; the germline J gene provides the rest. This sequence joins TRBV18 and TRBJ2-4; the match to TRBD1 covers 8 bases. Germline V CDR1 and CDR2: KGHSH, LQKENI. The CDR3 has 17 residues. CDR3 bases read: TGTGCCAGCTCACCAACACAGGGGGTCCAGAATGACTATGGT. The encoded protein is CASSPTQGVQNDYG. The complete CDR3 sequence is CASSPTQGVQNDYGQYF. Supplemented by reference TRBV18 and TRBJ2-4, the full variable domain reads NAGVMQNPRHLVRRRGQEARLRCSPMKGHSHVYWYRQLPEEGLKFMVYLQKENIIDESGMPKERFSAEFPKEGPSILRIQQVVRGDSAAYFCASSPTQGVQNDYGQYFGAGTRLSVL.

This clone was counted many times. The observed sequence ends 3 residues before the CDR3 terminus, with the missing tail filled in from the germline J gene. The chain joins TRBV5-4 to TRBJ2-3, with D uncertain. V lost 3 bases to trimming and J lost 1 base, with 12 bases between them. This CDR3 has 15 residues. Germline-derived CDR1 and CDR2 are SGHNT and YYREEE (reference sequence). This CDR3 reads CASSSDKRGTDTQYF. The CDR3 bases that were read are TGTGCCAGCAGCTCGGATAAACGGGGCACAGATACG.

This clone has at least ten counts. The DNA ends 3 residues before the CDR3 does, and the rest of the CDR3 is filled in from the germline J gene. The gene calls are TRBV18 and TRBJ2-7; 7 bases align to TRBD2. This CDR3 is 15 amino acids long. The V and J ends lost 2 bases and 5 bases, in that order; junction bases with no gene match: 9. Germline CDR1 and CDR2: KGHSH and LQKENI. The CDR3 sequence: CASSPFPLAANEQYF. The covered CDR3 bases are TGTGCCAGCTCACCATTTCCCCTAGCGGCAAACGAG.

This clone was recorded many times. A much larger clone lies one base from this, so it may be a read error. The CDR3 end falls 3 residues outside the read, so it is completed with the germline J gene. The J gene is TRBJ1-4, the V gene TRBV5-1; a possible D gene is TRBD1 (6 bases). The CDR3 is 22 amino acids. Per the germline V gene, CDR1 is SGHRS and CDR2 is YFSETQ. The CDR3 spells CASSLDGTPYQTETSGANVLFF. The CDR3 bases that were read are TGCGCCAGCAGCTTGGATGGGACACCATACCAAACTGAAACCTCTGGGGCCAACGTA.

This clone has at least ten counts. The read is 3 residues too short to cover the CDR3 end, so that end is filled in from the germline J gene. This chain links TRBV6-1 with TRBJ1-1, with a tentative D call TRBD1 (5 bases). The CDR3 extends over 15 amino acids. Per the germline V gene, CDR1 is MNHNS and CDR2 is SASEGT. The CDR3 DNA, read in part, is TGTGCCAGCAGGGAAACTGCCGGGACTTCTTTTGGA. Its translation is CASRETAGTSFG. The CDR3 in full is CASRETAGTSFGAFF.

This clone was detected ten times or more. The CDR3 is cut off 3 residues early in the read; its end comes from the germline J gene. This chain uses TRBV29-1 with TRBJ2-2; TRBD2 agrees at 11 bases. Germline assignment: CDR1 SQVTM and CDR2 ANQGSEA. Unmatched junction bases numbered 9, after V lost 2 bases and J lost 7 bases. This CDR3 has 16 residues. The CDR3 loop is CSVESGSGGAFGELFF. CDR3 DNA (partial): TGCAGCGTTGAATCAGGTAGCGGGGGGGCCTTCGGGGAG.

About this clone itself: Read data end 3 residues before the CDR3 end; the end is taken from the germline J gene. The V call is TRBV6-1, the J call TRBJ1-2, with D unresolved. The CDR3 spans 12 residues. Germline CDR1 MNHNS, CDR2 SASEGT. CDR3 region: CASSAFHMHYTF. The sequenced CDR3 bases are TGTGCCAGCAGTGCCTTTCACATGCAT.

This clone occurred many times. The CDR3 here is CASSRRGQPNTGELFF. Partial CDR3 DNA: TGTGCCAGTAGTCGGCGAGGACAGCCCAACACCGGGGAG. The V gene is TRBV19, the J gene TRBJ2-2; weak D call: TRBD1 (6 bases). Read data end 3 residues before the CDR3 end; the end is taken from the germline J gene. The V end lost 5 bases, the J end lost 2 bases, and 15 bases lay between the germline ends. Per the germline V gene, CDR1 is LNHDA and CDR2 is SQIVND (reference sequence). The CDR3 spans 16 residues.